The 25 T cell receptor beta chains below all came from one sample that was sequenced in a study of cytomegalovirus exposure and HLA in healthy donors. The primer mix had 60 Vbeta and 13 Jbeta primers. The repertoire was sequenced with immunoSEQ multiplex PCR; TCRdb's copy has only in-frame clones and lacks some. The data show some 180,000 clones, approximately 70% seen once. Sequenced: PBMCs. Source of these receptors: a young woman in good health and CMV-seropositive.

The chain employs TRBV7-2 and TRBJ2-3; D call uncertain. Germline V lookup: CDR1 SGHTA, CDR2 FQGNSA. This CDR3 is built from 14 residues. V lost 5 bases, J lost 1 base, and 10 bases lay in between. The CDR3 DNA reads as TGTGCCAGCAGCGGTAACTACCGCACAGATACGCAGTATTTT. It yields the protein CASSGNYRTDTQYF.

Comments on this clone: This CDR3 is also generated by other DNA sequences in the sample. The J gene is TRBJ2-1, the V gene TRBV6-4, with TRBD2 identical over 14 bases. The CDR3 has 15 residues. Germline trimming cut 4 bases from V and 6 bases from J; bases unmatched to any gene: 2. In germline, CDR1 is MRHNA, CDR2 SNTAGT. The CDR3: CASSAGTSGGNEQFF. The DNA for the CDR3 is TGTGCCAGCAGTGCCGGGACTAGCGGGGGCAATGAGCAGTTCTTC.

The genes are TRBV2 and TRBJ2-5; 8 nucleotides align to TRBD1. This CDR3 comprises 14 residues. Germline assignment: CDR1 SNHLY and CDR2 FYNNEI. J was trimmed by 1 base and V by 3 bases; bases with no gene match: 1. The CDR3 region has the DNA TGTGCCAGCAGTGAGGACAGGGCCCAAGAGACCCAGTACTTC. Protein sequence: CASSEDRAQETQYF.

The chain links TRBV9 to TRBJ1-1; 9 bases are a match to TRBD1. Germline CDR1 reads SGDLS; CDR2 reads YYNGEE. V trimming: 0 bases; J trimming: 7 bases; junction bases outside the gene matches: 4. The CDR3 has 14 amino acids. CDR3 sequence (DNA): TGTGCCAGCAGCGTAGCCGGGACAGGGTTTGAAGCTTTCTTT. Encoded protein: CASSVAGTGFEAFF.

The chain has TRBV25-1 and TRBJ1-1, with TRBD1 matching 9 bases. CDR1 is MGHDK, CDR2 SYGVNS, per germline. The CDR3 is 11 residues long. V lost 7 bases and J lost 9; bases outside the gene matches: 3. The CDR3 DNA is TGTGCCAGCACCACAGGGGGCCAAGCTTTCTTT. Translation gives CASTTGGQAFF.

This chain connects TRBV7-9 to TRBJ1-2; D may be TRBD1 (6 bases). The V end lost 5 bases, the J end lost 8 bases, and 27 bases lay between the germline ends. The CDR3 is made up of 17 amino acids. Germline V lookup: CDR1 SEHNR, CDR2 FQNEAQ (reference sequence). The CDR3 region has the DNA TGTGCCAGCAGCGAAACCAGTAAACAGGGTACGGCGCGAGGCTACACCTTC. Encoded protein: CASSETSKQGTARGYTF.

This chain links TRBV13 with TRBJ1-1; no reliable D call. Trimming pared 1 base from V and 1 base from J, leaving 7 bases between. Germline V gives CDR1 PRHDT, CDR2 FYEKMQ (reference sequence). CDR3 length equals 14 residues. This CDR3 is CASSLDRRNTEAFF. The CDR3 nucleotides read TGTGCCAGCAGCTTAGACAGAAGGAACACTGAAGCTTTCTTT.

Comment on this clone: The identical CDR3 is also encoded by other nucleotide sequences in the sample. The rearrangement links TRBV15 to TRBJ2-3; perhaps TRBD1 as D (7 bases). CDR1 is LNHNV and CDR2 is YYDKDF in the germline V gene (reference sequence). Trimming removed 4 bases from V and 7 bases from J, with 15 bases in between. This CDR3 contains 14 residues. The CDR3 loop is CATSTDREVNTQYF. The CDR3 DNA follows: TGTGCCACCAGCACCGACAGGGAGGTAAATACGCAGTATTTT.

The chain joins TRBV2 to TRBJ2-5; D perhaps matches TRBD2 (7 bases). Judging by the DNA end, TRBJ2-7 fits better; the J call may be wrong. Germline lookup yields CDR1 SNHLY and CDR2 FYNNEI. This CDR3 comprises 14 residues. The CDR3 nucleotides are TGTGCCAGCACCAAAATAGGGGGGGACTACGAGCAGTACTTC. It specifies CASTKIGGDYEQYF.

This clone was picked up one time. The gene calls are TRBV2 and TRBJ2-3; tentative D call: TRBD2 (7 bases). Germline values: CDR1 SNHLY, CDR2 FYNNEI. CDR3 length equals 14 residues. The CDR3 reads CATPRGAGSDTQYF. CDR3 bases: TGTGCTACGCCCAGGGGAGCGGGGTCAGATACGCAGTATTTT. Looking up the rest from reference TRBV2 and TRBJ2-3 gives the full variable domain: EPEVTQTPSHQVTQMGQEVILRCVPISNHLYFYWYRQILGQKVEFLVSFYNNEISEKSEIFDDQFSVERPDGSNFTLKIRSTKLEDSAMYFCATPRGAGSDTQYFGPGTRLTVL.

This chain links TRBV15 with TRBJ2-1; D is perhaps TRBD2 (5 bases). The CDR3 spans 14 residues. V was cut by 0 bases and J by 4 bases, with 7 bases left in between. Germline V gives CDR1 LNHNV, CDR2 YYDKDF (reference sequence). This CDR3 is CATSRDRGYNEQFF. The CDR3 DNA is TGTGCCACCAGCAGAGATCGGGGATACAATGAGCAGTTCTTC.

The rearrangement links TRBV7-2 to TRBJ2-5; the D gene is possibly TRBD2 (6 bases). Trimming left V 4 bases short and J 5 bases short, with 11 bases between. The CDR3 is made up of 13 amino acids. From germline, CDR1 is SGHTA and CDR2 FQGNSA. This CDR3 reads CASSSGDAETQYF. Written as DNA, the CDR3 is TGTGCCAGCAGCTCGGGGGATGCGGAGACCCAGTACTTC.

This chain joins TRBV7-2 and TRBJ1-1; D gene ambiguous. The CDR3 loop spans 13 amino acids. The germline gives CDR1 SGHTA, CDR2 FQGNSA. Trimming stripped 5 bases from V and 0 bases from J, with 7 bases between. CDR3 sequence: CASSHPVNTEAFF. The CDR3 coding sequence is TGTGCCAGCAGCCATCCAGTGAACACTGAAGCTTTCTTT.

The chain joins TRBV4-2 to TRBJ2-1; weak D call: TRBD2 (5 bases). Germline lookup yields CDR1 LGHNA and CDR2 YNFKEQ. Deletions cut 1 base from V and 8 bases from J, with 18 bases between. The length of the CDR3 is 16 residues. CDR3 sequence: CASSQVTTGKVYEQFF. The CDR3 nucleotides are TGTGCCAGCAGCCAAGTTACCACGGGAAAGGTCTATGAGCAGTTCTTC.

The chain has TRBV30 and TRBJ2-5; 10 nucleotides match TRBD2. With V trimmed by 2 bases and J by 2 bases, 5 bases remained unmatched. This CDR3 spans 15 amino acids. CDR1 is GTSNPN and CDR2 is SVGIG in the germline V gene (reference sequence). The CDR3 coding sequence is TGTGCCTGGAGTCGTGGGACTAGCGAGCAAGAGACCCAGTACTTC. This encodes CAWSRGTSEQETQYF. The full variable domain, its missing parts supplied by reference TRBV30 and TRBJ2-5, is SQTIHQWPATLVQPVGSPLSLECTVEGTSNPNLYWYRQAAGRGLQLLFYSVGIGQISSEVPQNLSASRPQDRQFILSSKKLLLSDSGFYLCAWSRGTSEQETQYFGPGTRLLVL.

The chain joins TRBV14 to TRBJ1-2; D is unresolved. Trimming took 1 base from V and 2 from J, leaving 5 bases between them. This CDR3 has 13 amino acids. The germline V gene encodes CDR1 SGHDN and CDR2 FVKESK. The DNA of the CDR3 is TGTGCCAGCAGCCAAGTCCTGAACTATGGCTACACCTTC. This translates into CASSQVLNYGYTF.

This clone was counted a single time. The V call is TRBV5-4, the J call TRBJ2-5; 10 bases match TRBD2. Per germline, CDR1 SGHNT and CDR2 YYREEE (reference sequence). Unmatched junction bases numbered 10, after V lost 3 bases and J lost 11 bases. The CDR3 has 14 amino acids. CDR3 in DNA: TGTGCCAGCAGCTCGAGCGGGGGGGCGAGGGAGCAGTACTTC. This sequence encodes CASSSSGGAREQYF.

J is TRBJ2-3 and V is TRBV7-8; no definite D call. Germline V lookup: CDR1 SGHVS, CDR2 FQNEAQ. The CDR3 has 16 amino acids. Trimming cost V 4 bases and J 4 bases, with 18 bases left between them. The CDR3 sequence: CASSSEDFNPPDTQYF. DNA of the CDR3: TGTGCCAGCAGCTCAGAAGACTTTAACCCTCCAGATACGCAGTATTTT. Together with reference TRBV7-8 and TRBJ2-3, the CDR3 gives the full variable domain: GAGVSQSPRYKVAKRGQDVALRCDPISGHVSLFWYQQALGQGPEFLTYFQNEAQLDKSGLPSDRFFAERPEGSVSTLKIQRTQQEDSAVYLCASSSEDFNPPDTQYFGPGTRLTVL.

V is TRBV29-1 and J is TRBJ1-2, with D perhaps matching TRBD1 (5 bases). CDR1 and CDR2 from the germline V gene are SQVTM and ANQGSEA. The CDR3 contains 10 residues. V was trimmed by 3 bases and J by 14 bases, leaving 13 bases between them. The CDR3 DNA reads TGCAGCGTTGACATGGACATGAAAACCTTC. This codes for CSVDMDMKTF.

The V call is TRBV21-1, the J call TRBJ1-2. TRBV21-1 is a pseudogene. The CDR3 is 15 amino acids. The chain's CDR3 is CASSKALGANYGYTF. CDR3 DNA sequence: TGTGCCAGCAGCAAAGCGCTCGGAGCTAACTATGGCTACACCTTC.

The chain links TRBV29-1 to TRBJ1-1; D is uncertain. The CDR3 has 10 amino acids. Per germline, CDR1 SQVTM and CDR2 ANQGSEA. Trimming removed 5 bases at V and 3 bases at J, with 4 bases between. CDR3 DNA: TGCAGCGTTTTCGACACTGAAGCTTTCTTT. This codes for CSVFDTEAFF.

V gene TRBV4-1 combines with J gene TRBJ2-1, with 11 bases matching TRBD2. The trim removed 4 bases at V and 3 bases at J, leaving 11 bases unmatched. The CDR3 sequence is 18 residues long. Germline CDR1 reads MGHRA; CDR2 reads YSYEKL. The CDR3 here is CASSPRTSGPPLYNEQFF. The CDR3 DNA sequence: TGCGCCAGCAGCCCGCGGACTAGCGGGCCCCCTCTCTACAATGAGCAGTTCTTC.

The rearrangement links TRBV5-4 to TRBJ1-2, with 9 bases that match TRBD1. Per the germline V gene, CDR1 is SGHNT and CDR2 is YYREEE (reference sequence). V lost 2 bases and J lost 2; bases outside the gene matches: 1. This CDR3 contains 14 residues. The CDR3 DNA sequence: TGTGCCAGCAGCTTTGACAGGGGGAACTATGGCTACACCTTC. Its translation: CASSFDRGNYGYTF.

The rearrangement links TRBV19 to TRBJ1-1; no firm D call. This CDR3 has 14 amino acids. Germline V CDR1 and CDR2: LNHDA, SQIVND (reference sequence). Trimming stripped 5 bases from V and 1 base from J, with 11 bases between. In DNA form, the CDR3 reads TGTGCCAGTAGTCTTCTCCCAGGGAACACTGAAGCTTTCTTT. It codes for CASSLLPGNTEAFF. Based on the CDR3 plus reference TRBV19 and TRBJ1-1, the full variable domain is DGGITQSPKYLFRKEGQNVTLSCEQNLNHDAMYWYRQDPGQGLRLIYYSQIVNDFQKGDIAEGYSVSREKKESFPLTVTSAQKNPTAFYLCASSLLPGNTEAFFGQGTRLTVV.

This clone has just a few counts. The V gene is TRBV7-2, the J gene TRBJ1-2; the match to TRBD1 covers 9 bases. Germline V CDR1 and CDR2: SGHTA, FQGNSA. The CDR3 is made up of 13 amino acids. With V trimmed by 5 bases and J by 4 bases, 2 bases remained unmatched. The CDR3 loop is CASSEGQGYGYTF. The CDR3 nucleotides are TGTGCCAGCAGCGAGGGACAGGGCTATGGCTACACCTTC. The full variable domain, in which reference TRBV7-2 and TRBJ1-2 provide the parts outside the CDR3, is GAGVSQSPSNKVTEKGKDVELRCDPISGHTALYWYRQSLGQGLEFLIYFQGNSAPDKSGLPSDRFSAERTGGSVSTLTIQRTQQEDSAVYLCASSEGQGYGYTFGSGTRLTVV.